Below are 25 T cell receptor beta chains sequenced from a single sample in a study of cytotoxic CD8 clonotypes in ibrutinib-treated CLL. Assay: immunoSEQ multiplex PCR; the TCRdb copy retains only in-frame clones and omits some. The sample holds around 200,000 clones; around 70% are singletons and the top ten take 5.5% to 6%. Sequencing used PBMCs, obtained after 12 months of ibrutinib treatment. The receptors were gathered from a human donor with chronic lymphocytic leukemia.

The gene calls are TRBV7-8 and TRBJ2-7, with D perhaps assigned TRBD1 or TRBD2 (6 bases each). V was trimmed by 1 base and J by 0 bases, leaving 10 bases between them. This CDR3 spans 15 amino acids. The germline gives CDR1 SGHVS, CDR2 FQNEAQ. For the CDR3, the DNA is TGTGCCAGCAGCTTAGAGGGGGGTCCCTCCTACGAGCAGTACTTC. Translating it yields CASSLEGGPSYEQYF.

The rearrangement uses TRBV6-4 and TRBJ2-5; 9 positions match TRBD2. This CDR3 spans 19 amino acids. Trimming cost V 0 bases and J 2 bases; bases outside gene matches: 13. Germline lookup yields CDR1 MRHNA and CDR2 SNTAGT. As DNA, the CDR3 is TGTGCCAGCAGTGACTCGGGGCGGGCTAGCGGGGAGAATCAAGAGACCCAGTACTTC. Translated, it gives CASSDSGRASGENQETQYF.

V gene TRBV6-5 combines with J gene TRBJ2-7, with D maybe TRBD1 (5 bases). The V end lost 0 bases, the J end lost 3 bases, and 15 bases lay between the germline ends. The CDR3 length is 16 residues. Germline lookup yields CDR1 MNHEY and CDR2 SVGAGI. CDR3 DNA: TGTGCCAGCAGTTACTCGTTCTCAGGGCGGCGCTACGAGCAGTACTTC. Its protein product is CASSYSFSGRRYEQYF.

The chain uses TRBV5-6 and TRBJ1-1; D not certain. CDR3 size: 14 residues. V shed 2 bases and J shed 1 base, with 9 bases lying between them. Germline V lookup: CDR1 SGHDT, CDR2 YYEEEE. CDR3 sequence (DNA): TGTGCCAGCAGCTTCAGGATGGGGAACACTGAAGCTTTCTTT. This sequence encodes CASSFRMGNTEAFF.

V usage is TRBV19 and J usage is TRBJ1-5; possible D gene TRBD1, 5 bases. The V end lost 3 bases, the J end lost 0 bases, and 15 bases lay between the germline ends. Germline loops: CDR1 LNHDA, CDR2 SQIVND (reference sequence). The CDR3 runs 17 residues. The CDR3 loop is CASSIGAGSTSNQPQHF. DNA for the CDR3: TGTGCCAGTAGTATCGGGGCAGGGTCGACTAGCAATCAGCCCCAGCATTTT.

V gene TRBV4-1 combines with J gene TRBJ1-2, with a tentative D call TRBD1 (5 bases). Germline loops: CDR1 MGHRA, CDR2 YSYEKL. The V end was cut by 3 bases, the J end by 8 bases, with 16 bases between. The CDR3 is 14 amino acids. This CDR3 is CASSHPGTPTGYTF. In nucleotides, the CDR3 is TGCGCCAGCAGCCATCCCGGGACTCCCACGGGCTACACCTTC.

The chain links TRBV27 to TRBJ2-7, with D possibly matching TRBD1 (7 bases). Deletions cut 1 base from V and 6 bases from J, with 13 bases between. This CDR3 contains 14 residues. Germline V gene sequence: CDR1 MNHEY, CDR2 SMNVEV (reference sequence). The CDR3 reads CASSLLGQGGEQYF. The CDR3 DNA sequence: TGTGCCAGCAGTTTATTGGGCCAGGGGGGCGAGCAGTACTTC.

This sequence joins TRBV30 and TRBJ2-1; no firm D call. V was trimmed by 0 bases and J by 9 bases, leaving 15 bases between them. Germline values: CDR1 GTSNPN, CDR2 SVGIG (reference sequence). This CDR3 has 14 amino acids. As DNA, the CDR3 is TGTGCCTGGAGTGTACCAAATTACCCTAGTGAGCAGTTCTTC. Its protein product is CAWSVPNYPSEQFF.

The rearrangement links TRBV4-1 to TRBJ2-1, with 10 bases aligning to TRBD2. The V gene's germline CDR1 is MGHRA and CDR2 YSYEKL. V was clipped by 1 base and J by 4 bases; unmatched bases: 7. This CDR3 has 17 residues. CDR3 loop: CASSQGLAGSVYNEQFF. DNA for the CDR3: TGCGCCAGCAGCCAAGGACTAGCGGGCAGTGTTTACAATGAGCAGTTCTTC.

The chain recombines TRBV27 with TRBJ2-7, with D hard to call. Germline CDR1 and CDR2: MNHEY and SMNVEV (reference sequence). The V end was cut by 2 bases, the J end by 0 bases, with 5 bases between. This CDR3 has 13 amino acids. CDR3 amino acids: CASSLTDSYEQYF. CDR3 in DNA: TGTGCCAGCAGTTTAACTGACTCCTACGAGCAGTACTTC.

This chain uses TRBV5-1 with TRBJ2-6; D might be TRBD1 or TRBD2, each matching 5 bases. Trimming left V 4 bases short and J 0 bases short, with 20 bases between. This CDR3 is 19 amino acids long. The germline V gene encodes CDR1 SGHRS and CDR2 YFSETQ. CDR3 DNA sequence: TGCGCCAGCAGCCCTCGGCTTGGGACGGATAACTCTGGGGCCAACGTCCTGACTTTC. Amino acid sequence: CASSPRLGTDNSGANVLTF.

DNA for the CDR3: TGTGCCAGCAGCTTAGGAGGGGCCTCTAATAGCGTGCAGTACTTC. Protein product: CASSLGGASNSVQYF. The chain joins TRBV7-2 to TRBJ2-7; D could derive from TRBD1 or TRBD2 (5 bases each). The germline V gene encodes CDR1 SGHTA and CDR2 FQGNSA. The ends were cut back, 1 base at V and 9 bases at J, with 19 bases in the middle. The CDR3 spans 15 residues.

The DNA of the CDR3 is TGCAGCGTTGGATCGTCCGGGTTAAGGACTGAAGCTTTCTTT. Translating it yields CSVGSSGLRTEAFF. The rearrangement joins TRBV29-1 to TRBJ1-1; D not certain. Per the germline V gene, CDR1 is SQVTM and CDR2 is ANQGSEA. The CDR3 contains 14 residues. V lost 4 bases and J lost 5, with 17 bases in between.

This chain joins TRBV6-5 and TRBJ1-1; 7 positions agree with TRBD1. The germline V gene has CDR1 MNHEY and CDR2 SVGAGI. CDR3 length: 14 residues. The J segment lost 5 bases and the V segment lost 2 bases, leaving 5 bases of the junction unmatched. CDR3 bases: TGTGCCAGCAGTTACAGGGGGCTGTGGACTGAAGCTTTCTTT. As protein: CASSYRGLWTEAFF.

Concerning this clone: The sample has other DNA sequences that encode this CDR3 too. V usage is TRBV29-1 and J usage is TRBJ1-1, with unresolved D. The CDR3 has 12 amino acids. Germline CDR1 SQVTM, CDR2 ANQGSEA. Trimming stripped 1 base from V and 1 base from J, with 4 bases between. The CDR3 loop reads CSVEVRNTEAFF. CDR3 DNA sequence: TGCAGCGTTGAAGTCAGGAACACTGAAGCTTTCTTT.

This clone was recorded many times. The chain links TRBV28 to TRBJ2-7, with D uncertain. Germline CDR1 is MDHEN and CDR2 is SYDVKM. CDR3 length: 13 amino acids. Between the trimmed V and J ends, which lost 4 bases and 5 bases, there was a span of 12 bases. CDR3 residues: CASSSHHMDEQYF. The CDR3 DNA reads TGTGCCAGCAGTTCGCACCACATGGACGAGCAGTACTTC.

The V and J genes are TRBV6-4 and TRBJ1-4, with D perhaps matching TRBD1 (5 bases). V shed 5 bases and J shed 8 bases, with 6 bases lying between them. The germline V gene encodes CDR1 MRHNA and CDR2 SNTAGT. The CDR3 is 11 residues long. The CDR3 DNA reads as TGTGCCAGCAGTAACAGGGAAAAACTGTTTTTT. It encodes CASSNREKLFF.

The rearrangement uses TRBV29-1 and TRBJ1-1, with a tentative D call TRBD1 (5 bases). Germline CDR1 reads SQVTM; CDR2 reads ANQGSEA. V lost 5 bases to trimming and J lost 7 bases, with 14 bases between them. The CDR3 contains 12 residues. This chain's CDR3 is CSVRFRGGEAFF. The CDR3 region has the DNA TGCAGCGTTCGGTTTCGCGGGGGTGAAGCTTTCTTT.

The sample holds a few counts of this clone. This sequence joins TRBV28 and TRBJ1-2; D is possibly TRBD1 (5 bases). V shed 6 bases and J shed 7 bases, with 15 bases lying between them. CDR1 and CDR2 from the germline V gene are MDHEN and SYDVKM. CDR3 size: 13 residues. CDR3 loop: CASRGVGLGGYTF. The CDR3 DNA follows: TGTGCCAGCAGAGGAGTGGGGCTGGGTGGCTACACCTTC.

The CDR3, as DNA: TGTGCCAGTAGTATAGATTTGGGATACGAGCAGTACTTC. This codes for CASSIDLGYEQYF. The chain is built from TRBV19 and TRBJ2-7; D is uncertain. This CDR3 spans 13 amino acids. Deletions cut 0 bases from V and 4 bases from J, with 7 bases between. Germline V gene lookup returns CDR1 LNHDA and CDR2 SQIVND (reference sequence).

This clone is medium-sized (0.01 to 0.1%) in the sample. The chain uses TRBV28 and TRBJ1-5; no firm D call. The CDR3 has 13 residues. The germline V gene has CDR1 MDHEN and CDR2 SYDVKM. Trimming removed 7 bases from V and 0 bases from J, with 7 bases in between. CDR3 DNA: TGTGCCAGCATTGGGCTTAGCAATCAGCCCCAGCATTTT. Protein sequence: CASIGLSNQPQHF.

The chain uses TRBV7-2 and TRBJ1-4, with TRBD1 as a possible D gene (6 bases). Germline assignment: CDR1 SGHTA and CDR2 FQGNSA. This CDR3 is 15 amino acids long. Trimming removed 5 bases from V and 5 bases from J, with 15 bases in between. The CDR3 region is CASSGLTGSNEKLFF. The CDR3 DNA sequence: TGTGCCAGCAGCGGCTTAACAGGGTCAAATGAAAAACTGTTTTTT. Based on the CDR3 plus reference TRBV7-2 and TRBJ1-4, the full variable domain is GAGVSQSPSNKVTEKGKDVELRCDPISGHTALYWYRQSLGQGLEFLIYFQGNSAPDKSGLPSDRFSAERTGGSVSTLTIQRTQQEDSAVYLCASSGLTGSNEKLFFGSGTQLSVL.

This clone was counted a single time. The CDR3 is CASSLDGTGVDSKNIQYF. In DNA, the CDR3 is TGTGCCAGCAGCTTAGACGGGACAGGGGTCGATTCCAAAAACATTCAGTACTTC. The V call is TRBV7-2, the J call TRBJ2-4, with 10 bases that match TRBD1. The CDR3 loop spans 18 amino acids. From germline, CDR1 is SGHTA and CDR2 FQGNSA. The V and J ends lost 1 base and 2 bases, in that order; junction bases with no gene match: 8.

The chain uses TRBV9 and TRBJ1-2, with no clear D. The germline V gene encodes CDR1 SGDLS and CDR2 YYNGEE. The V and J ends lost 0 bases and 4 bases respectively, with 10 bases between them. CDR3 size: 14 residues. The CDR3 protein is CASSVDRGFYGYTF. CDR3 nucleotide sequence: TGTGCCAGCAGCGTAGATCGGGGATTCTATGGCTACACCTTC. The whole variable domain, remainder taken from reference TRBV9 and TRBJ1-2, is DSGVTQTPKHLITATGQRVTLRCSPRSGDLSVYWYQQSLDQGLQFLIQYYNGEERAKGNILERFSAQQFPDLHSELNLSSLELGDSALYFCASSVDRGFYGYTFGSGTRLTVV.

The chain couples TRBV4-1 to TRBJ1-6, with 7 nucleotides matching TRBD1. CDR1 is MGHRA and CDR2 is YSYEKL in the germline V gene. V was clipped by 2 bases and J by 0 bases; unmatched bases: 7. This CDR3 has 18 amino acids. The CDR3, as DNA: TGCGCCAGCAGCCAACACGACAGGGCCAGCTCCTATAATTCACCCCTCCACTTT. Protein sequence: CASSQHDRASSYNSPLHF.